This TCR beta chain appears in the sequencing data of a study of regulatory T cells. The CDR3 contains 12 residues. The V end was cut by 2 bases, the J end by 4 bases, with 5 bases between. Per germline, CDR1 MDHEN and CDR2 SYDVKM. This clone is a singleton in its sample. Amplification used 52 TRBV primers and 13 TRBJ primers. Here immunoSEQ multiplex PCR was the method, and the copy in TCRdb shows in-frame clones only, minus some. Of just over 20,000 clones in the sample, roughly 93% are singletons; the top ten hold 3% to 4%. The rearrangement links TRBV28 to TRBJ2-5; D is possibly TRBD1 (5 bases). The material sequenced was CD8+ T cells sorted from blood. The TCR was taken from a child aged 2 to 10 with CD3G deficiency. The CDR3 loop is CASSLQGETQYF. The CDR3 coding sequence is TGTGCCAGCAGTTTACAGGGAGAGACCCAGTACTTC.